Reported below is one T cell receptor (beta chain). The method was immunoSEQ multiplex PCR; TCRdb's version includes in-frame clones alone and lacks a portion of them. The data show roughly 150,000 clones, more than 70% seen once. V was clipped by 5 bases and J by 6 bases; unmatched bases: 10. Germline lookup yields CDR1 MDHEN and CDR2 SYDVKM. The CDR3 is 15 amino acids. This sample is drawn from a study of blood T cell repertoires in COVID-19. The sequenced material came from peripheral blood. This clonotype was obtained from a man aged 45-65 years who had recovered from COVID-19. This chain joins TRBV28 and TRBJ1-1; 9 nucleotides match TRBD1. CDR3 region: CASSTGGTGSAEAFF. The CDR3, as DNA: TGTGCCAGCAGTACAGGGGGGACAGGGAGCGCTGAAGCTTTCTTT.